This record covers a single T cell receptor beta chain. The record originates from a study of blood T cell repertoires in COVID-19. Across the study: The samples span acute and convalescent COVID-19 from the United States, Italy and Spain. T cells, B-cell-depleted T cells, or PBMCs supplied cDNA or gDNA.

V was clipped by 3 bases and J by 4 bases; unmatched bases: 9. The CDR3 sequence is 16 residues long. Germline V CDR1 and CDR2: SGHVS, FNYEAQ. Using immunoSEQ multiplex PCR, the repertoire was profiled, and TCRdb retains in-frame clones only, with some absent. This sample carries approximately 260,000 clones, almost 90% of them seen once, and the ten largest clones take around 2.3%. Recruited during active infection, patients (from Seattle) were subsequently followed longitudinally. This sequence originates from a woman aged 55 to 70 with COVID-19, enrolled during active disease. The chain recombines TRBV7-6 with TRBJ2-3; 8 bases fit TRBD2. Sequenced material: peripheral blood. The chain's CDR3 is CASSFRGGGTSDTQYF. CDR3 coding DNA: TGTGCCAGCAGCTTTCGAGGCGGGGGGACCTCAGATACGCAGTATTTT.